This TCR beta chain is drawn from a study of blood T cell repertoires in COVID-19. Data came from immunoSEQ multiplex PCR; TCRdb stores just in-frame clones and leaves some out. The repertoire holds about 87,000 clones, with roughly 88% as singletons. Trimming shortened V by 1 base and J by 6 bases, and 9 bases separated the two germline ends. Per the germline V gene, CDR1 is LGHNA and CDR2 is YNFKEQ. The CDR3 contains 14 residues. This TCR derives from a woman of 80 years or more with COVID-19, enrolled during active disease. Sequencing was done on a sample of peripheral blood. This chain joins TRBV4-2 and TRBJ2-2, with a possible D match to TRBD2 (6 bases). The CDR3 region is CASSQGGVAGELFF. DNA for the CDR3: TGTGCCAGCAGCCAAGGGGGGGTAGCCGGGGAGCTGTTTTTT.